The 9 T cell receptor beta chains below come from one sample, sequenced in a study of cytomegalovirus exposure and HLA in healthy donors (dated by TCRdb to 2017 to 2019). The protocol used for the library was the immunoSEQ multiplex PCR assay. The multiplex PCR relied on a mix of 60 forward primers for TCR Vbeta segments and 13 reverse primers for TCR Jbeta segments. TCRdb carries this immuneACCESS record with in-frame sequences only. Its versions omit some clonotypes, under half of them owing to an unresolved V gene in the studies checked, with the rest unexplained. Counted in this sample were 95,000 to 150,000 clones; approximately 80% of them appeared once. The ten largest clones represent roughly 13% of the sample. The sample consisted of PBMCs. These receptors came from a woman aged 40 to 55 in good health and CMV-seropositive.

There are a few counts of this clone. The chain links TRBV18 to TRBJ1-1; a possible D gene is TRBD1 (6 bases). Germline CDR1 KGHSH, CDR2 LQKENI. V lost 6 bases and J 10 bases, leaving 18 bases between the germline ends. The CDR3 totals 13 residues. The CDR3 DNA reads as TGTGCCAGCTCCGGGAAACAGGGCTCTATAGCTTTCTTT. This sequence encodes CASSGKQGSIAFF. Based on the CDR3 plus reference TRBV18 and TRBJ1-1, the full variable domain is NAGVMQNPRHLVRRRGQEARLRCSPMKGHSHVYWYRQLPEEGLKFMVYLQKENIIDESGMPKERFSAEFPKEGPSILRIQQVVRGDSAAYFCASSGKQGSIAFFGQGTRLTVV.

This chain connects TRBV5-1 to TRBJ2-1; 14 bases align to TRBD2. J gave up 4 bases and V 4 bases, and 10 bases lay outside the gene matches. Per germline, CDR1 SGHRS and CDR2 YFSETQ. The CDR3 extends over 18 amino acids. The CDR3 spells CASSRGLAGVPGYNEQFF. The CDR3 DNA is TGCGCCAGCAGCCGGGGACTAGCGGGAGTCCCTGGTTACAATGAGCAGTTCTTC.

The chain recombines TRBV6-4 with TRBJ2-5, with TRBD2 identical over 7 bases. The last part of the DNA fits TRBJ2-7 better; the J call may be wrong. The CDR3 totals 14 residues. Germline V CDR1 and CDR2: MRHNA, SNTAGT. CDR3 sequence (DNA): TGTGCCAGCAGTGAATCTAGCGGTACCTACGAGCAGTACTTC. Its translation is CASSESSGTYEQYF.

The chain links TRBV10-1 to TRBJ2-7, with 10 positions matching TRBD2. The CDR3 has 15 amino acids. The germline V gene has CDR1 WNHNN and CDR2 SYGVQD (reference sequence). V was clipped by 9 bases and J by 7 bases; unmatched bases: 15. CDR3 amino acids: CASPSLLAGAGEQYF. The CDR3 DNA reads TGCGCCAGTCCCTCATTGCTAGCGGGAGCGGGGGAGCAGTACTTC.

This clone has just a few counts. The chain combines TRBV28 with TRBJ2-7; D might be TRBD1 (5 bases). Trimming pared 5 bases from V and 4 bases from J, leaving 15 bases between. This CDR3 has 14 amino acids. CDR1 is MDHEN and CDR2 is SYDVKM in the germline V gene. DNA for the CDR3: TGTGCCAGCAGTACCTCCAGGGCTGGGTACGAGCAGTACTTC. Protein product: CASSTSRAGYEQYF.

The table lists this clone with a few counts. The chain joins TRBV27 to TRBJ2-1; 13 nucleotides agree with TRBD2. V lost 7 bases to trimming and J lost 1 base; unmatched junction nucleotides: 4. The CDR3 extends over 16 amino acids. The V gene's germline CDR1 is MNHEY and CDR2 SMNVEV (reference sequence). The CDR3 DNA sequence: TGTGCCAGCATGGGGACTAGCGGGGCATCCTACAATGAGCAGTTCTTC. Residues: CASMGTSGASYNEQFF.

This chain joins TRBV18 and TRBJ2-1, with 7 bases lining up with TRBD2. Germline loops: CDR1 KGHSH, CDR2 LQKENI. The CDR3 length is 20 residues. Germline trimming cut 1 base from V and 4 bases from J; bases unmatched to any gene: 19. The CDR3 loop is CASSPLQYAGVAPLYNEQFF. In nucleotides, the CDR3 is TGTGCCAGCTCACCACTCCAATACGCGGGAGTTGCCCCTCTATACAATGAGCAGTTCTTC. The full variable domain, rest sourced from reference TRBV18 and TRBJ2-1, is NAGVMQNPRHLVRRRGQEARLRCSPMKGHSHVYWYRQLPEEGLKFMVYLQKENIIDESGMPKERFSAEFPKEGPSILRIQQVVRGDSAAYFCASSPLQYAGVAPLYNEQFFGPGTRLTVL.

J is TRBJ1-1 and V is TRBV14; no definite D call. Deletions cut 1 base from V and 0 bases from J, with 6 bases between. The length of the CDR3 is 14 residues. Germline CDR1 SGHDN, CDR2 FVKESK. CDR3 sequence (DNA): TGTGCCAGCAGCCAAGGGGAGTTGAACACTGAAGCTTTCTTT. The encoded protein is CASSQGELNTEAFF.

V and J are TRBV7-3 and TRBJ1-1, with D maybe TRBD1 (6 bases). Germline CDR1 and CDR2: SGHTA and FQGTGA. V dropped 5 bases and J dropped 7 bases, with 17 bases sitting between them. This CDR3 is 14 amino acids long. CDR3: CASSVQPGVGEAFF. DNA for the CDR3: TGTGCCAGCAGCGTTCAACCAGGGGTCGGTGAAGCTTTCTTT.